Shown below are 19 T cell receptor beta chains from a single sample sequenced in a study of radiation and T cells in renal cell carcinoma. Sample time point: baseline pretreatment blood. Treatment here: 15 Gy SBRT to primary tumor, nephrectomy 4 weeks later. Assay used: immunoSEQ multiplex PCR; TCRdb lists only in-frame clones, some missing. The data hold more than 140,000 clones, with less than 90% observed a single time. The material was blood, obtained from a patient whose treatment included radiotherapy and nephrectomy. Receptors were obtained from a woman between 50 and 59 years old with renal cell carcinoma.

The rearrangement links TRBV6-5 to TRBJ1-2, with 7 bases lining up with TRBD1. The CDR3 covers 12 residues. J was trimmed by 5 bases and V by 6 bases; bases with no gene match: 3. Germline loops: CDR1 MNHEY, CDR2 SVGAGI. CDR3 protein: CASSGTEYGYTF. The CDR3, as DNA: TGTGCCAGCAGCGGGACAGAATATGGCTACACCTTC.

V is TRBV6-5 and J is TRBJ1-2; D not certain. Germline V CDR1 and CDR2: MNHEY, SVGAGI. CDR3 length equals 14 residues. V was pared by 0 bases and J by 10 bases, with 15 bases between. The CDR3 region has the DNA TGTGCCAGCAGTTACTCAGGCCGCCGTGGGGACTACACCTTC. It is translated as CASSYSGRRGDYTF.

The chain links TRBV7-2 to TRBJ2-2; D might be TRBD1 (5 bases). The CDR3 loop spans 14 amino acids. Trimming left V 3 bases short and J 5 bases short, with 10 bases between. The germline CDR1 and CDR2 sequences are SGHTA and FQGNSA. The DNA of the CDR3 is TGTGCCAGCAGCTTCCAGACAGTAACCGGGGAGCTGTTTTTT. Translation gives CASSFQTVTGELFF. The full variable domain, in which reference TRBV7-2 and TRBJ2-2 provide the parts outside the CDR3, is GAGVSQSPSNKVTEKGKDVELRCDPISGHTALYWYRQSLGQGLEFLIYFQGNSAPDKSGLPSDRFSAERTGGSVSTLTIQRTQQEDSAVYLCASSFQTVTGELFFGEGSRLTVL.

The rearrangement uses TRBV5-6 and TRBJ1-2, with 7 bases that match TRBD1. Germline V gene lookup returns CDR1 SGHDT and CDR2 YYEEEE. The length of the CDR3 is 13 residues. The ends lost 1 base at V and 3 bases at J; junction bases unmatched: 0. The CDR3 reads CASSLQGDYGYTF. The CDR3 DNA reads as TGTGCCAGCAGCTTGCAGGGGGACTATGGCTACACCTTC.

The gene calls are TRBV5-4 and TRBJ2-1; possible D gene TRBD1, 6 bases. The CDR3 has 14 amino acids. V gave up 4 bases and J gave up 5 bases, with 13 bases separating them. Per the germline V gene, CDR1 is SGHNT and CDR2 is YYREEE (reference sequence). CDR3 sequence: CASSRDIRDNEQFF. Written as DNA, the CDR3 is TGTGCCAGCAGCAGGGACATCCGGGACAATGAGCAGTTCTTC.

The chain has TRBV5-6 and TRBJ2-2; maybe TRBD2 (6 bases). Germline loops: CDR1 SGHDT, CDR2 YYEEEE. V was pared by 1 base and J by 2 bases, with 15 bases between. The CDR3 is 17 amino acids. DNA for the CDR3: TGTGCCAGCAGCTTGTCCGCGGCCGGGGGAAACACCGGGGAGCTGTTTTTT. Translating it yields CASSLSAAGGNTGELFF.

The CDR3 sequence: CASKGSVYEQYF. Here the CDR3 DNA reads TGTGCCAGCAAGGGTTCGGTCTACGAGCAGTACTTC. This chain connects TRBV28 to TRBJ2-7; no reliable D call. The CDR3 spans 12 residues. Germline-derived CDR1 and CDR2 are MDHEN and SYDVKM. Deletions cut 7 bases from V and 3 bases from J, with 10 bases between.

The chain's CDR3 is CASRGLSLNQPQHF. CDR3 in DNA: TGTGCCAGCAGGGGGTTAAGCCTTAATCAGCCCCAGCATTTT. The rearrangement links TRBV6-5 to TRBJ1-5; D is unresolved. This CDR3 is 14 amino acids long. Germline loops: CDR1 MNHEY, CDR2 SVGAGI. Trimming took 6 bases from V and 4 from J, leaving 13 bases between them.

The rearrangement joins TRBV5-1 to TRBJ2-7; D is unresolved. The CDR3 covers 13 residues. The germline CDR1 and CDR2 sequences are SGHRS and YFSETQ. V was cut by 5 bases and J by 0 bases, with 9 bases left in between. The CDR3 is CASRFSPSYEQYF. CDR3 coding DNA: TGCGCCAGCAGGTTTTCTCCCTCCTACGAGCAGTACTTC.

CDR3 residues: CASSARQGAGGYTF. The CDR3 bases are TGCGCCAGCAGCGCCCGACAGGGGGCGGGAGGCTACACCTTC. V and J are TRBV5-1 and TRBJ1-2; 10 nucleotides match TRBD1. This CDR3 is 14 amino acids long. Germline trimming cut 4 bases from V and 8 bases from J; bases unmatched to any gene: 8. Germline values: CDR1 SGHRS, CDR2 YFSETQ.

V is TRBV19 and J is TRBJ1-4, with no clear D. V was shortened by 7 bases and J by 1 base, with 13 bases between the two germline ends. This CDR3 is built from 15 residues. The germline gives CDR1 LNHDA, CDR2 SQIVND (reference sequence). CDR3 in DNA: TGTGCCAGTACCTCGAGGTGGCTAACTAATGAAAAACTGTTTTTT. As protein: CASTSRWLTNEKLFF.

The chain recombines TRBV27 with TRBJ1-1; D may be TRBD1 (5 bases). CDR3 size: 15 residues. The germline V gene has CDR1 MNHEY and CDR2 SMNVEV (reference sequence). V lost 5 bases and J 1 base, leaving 14 bases between the germline ends. For the CDR3, the DNA is TGTGCCAGCAGTGATTACGACAGCCCGAACACTGAAGCTTTCTTT. It translates to CASSDYDSPNTEAFF.

In DNA, the CDR3 is TGCGCCAGCAGCTCAGAAGCCCACTCCTACGAGCAGTACTTC. It encodes CASSSEAHSYEQYF. The chain combines TRBV5-1 with TRBJ2-7, with D unclear. CDR1 is SGHRS, CDR2 YFSETQ, per germline. This CDR3 is 14 amino acids long. V was cut by 3 bases and J by 0 bases, with 10 bases left in between.

V is TRBV5-1 and J is TRBJ1-2; no definite D call. Germline V gene data show CDR1 as SGHRS and CDR2 as YFSETQ. The CDR3 has 15 amino acids. V was shortened by 0 bases and J by 4 bases, with 13 bases between the two germline ends. The CDR3 nucleotides are TGCGCCAGCAGCTTGGTTCCCAGGTCAGGCTATGGCTACACCTTC. Amino acid sequence: CASSLVPRSGYGYTF.

The chain has TRBV30 and TRBJ2-5; D unclear. This CDR3 has 13 amino acids. CDR1 GTSNPN and CDR2 SVGIG come from the germline V gene (reference sequence). Trimming removed 1 base from V and 4 bases from J, with 10 bases in between. The CDR3 DNA reads TGTGCCTGGAGTGAAGGGCCGGGAGAGACCCAGTACTTC. It yields the protein CAWSEGPGETQYF.

The genes are TRBV18 and TRBJ1-1, with 7 bases lining up with TRBD1. CDR1 is KGHSH and CDR2 is LQKENI in the germline V gene. The CDR3 has 15 amino acids. V shed 3 bases and J 12 bases; nucleotides not matched to a gene: 16. The DNA for the CDR3 is TGTGCCAGCTCACCGGCCGGCGGGACAGTCCGGGTGACTTTCTTT. Its protein product is CASSPAGGTVRVTFF.

This rearrangement joins TRBV7-7 to TRBJ2-7; D remains ambiguous. This CDR3 spans 15 amino acids. The germline CDR1 and CDR2 sequences are SSHAT and FNYEAQ (reference sequence). V was shortened by 1 base and J by 0 bases, with 10 bases between the two germline ends. The CDR3 DNA follows: TGTGCCAGCAGCTTAGGTCCAGGCTTCTCCTACGAGCAGTACTTC. Its protein product is CASSLGPGFSYEQYF.

This chain connects TRBV4-3 to TRBJ1-6; D gene uncertain. This CDR3 has 15 amino acids. The V end was cut by 4 bases, the J end by 7 bases, with 14 bases between. Per germline, CDR1 LGHNA and CDR2 YSLEER. DNA for the CDR3: TGCGCCAGCAGCCTAGGACCAAAACAAAATTCACCCCTCCACTTT. Its protein is CASSLGPKQNSPLHF.

The genes are TRBV7-9 and TRBJ2-6; D call uncertain. Germline lookup yields CDR1 SEHNR and CDR2 FQNEAQ (reference sequence). The V gene lost 7 bases and the J gene lost 1 base, with 14 bases spanning the gap. CDR3 length: 16 amino acids. The CDR3 loop reads CASTEAGSSGANVLTF. CDR3 sequence (DNA): TGTGCCAGCACCGAAGCAGGTAGTTCTGGGGCCAACGTCCTGACTTTC. Combining the CDR3 with reference TRBV7-9 and TRBJ2-6 gives the whole variable domain DTGVSQNPRHKITKRGQNVTFRCDPISEHNRLYWYRQTLGQGPEFLTYFQNEAQLEKSRLLSDRFSAERPKGSFSTLEIQRTEQGDSAMYLCASTEAGSSGANVLTFGAGSRLTVL.